The entry that follows covers one T cell receptor (beta chain) sequence. This clonotype has only a few counts. Its binding antigen is unknown. No clone much larger than this one lies a single base away; base qualities are absent. TCRdb lists the instrument as Illumina MiSeq. TCRdb trimmed public reads at Q25 via fastp, called clones via MiXCR and kept in-frame beta chains. A single entry per CDR3 protein holds the most common genes and DNA from its merged rows. The sample table contains about 13,000 distinct CDR3 sequences; only one count was recorded for approximately 17% of them. In total, the top ten clones hold roughly 2% of the sample. This sample was taken from a study of liver allograft versus peripheral blood T cells (dated by TCRdb to the early 2020s). Notes on the research overall: In liver transplant recipients, the study looked at T cell receptor repertoires in the peripheral blood and set them against the repertoires found within the transplanted livers.

Results and caveats for the whole study, not just this receptor: T cell receptor repertoires inside liver allografts were reported to differ from those detected in peripheral blood.

Taken from the germline V gene (reference sequence), the CDR1 and CDR2 loops are GTSNPN and SVGIG. The CDR3, cysteine through phenylalanine, is 14 amino acids long. Only the CDR3 part of the read is kept: 42 bases, read in frame from the first base. The junction shows trimming of 2 bases on V and 4 bases on J, and the gene matches do not reach 6 bases of it. The sequence is built from TRBV30 and TRBJ2-3; 7 central nucleotides agree with TRBD1. The source is a human patient who had a liver transplant. Some T cells present after a transplant may be cells of the graft donor. The sequenced DNA: TGTGCCTGGAGTCCTGACAGGGTGTCAGATACGCAGTATTTT. This codes for CAWSPDRVSDTQYF.